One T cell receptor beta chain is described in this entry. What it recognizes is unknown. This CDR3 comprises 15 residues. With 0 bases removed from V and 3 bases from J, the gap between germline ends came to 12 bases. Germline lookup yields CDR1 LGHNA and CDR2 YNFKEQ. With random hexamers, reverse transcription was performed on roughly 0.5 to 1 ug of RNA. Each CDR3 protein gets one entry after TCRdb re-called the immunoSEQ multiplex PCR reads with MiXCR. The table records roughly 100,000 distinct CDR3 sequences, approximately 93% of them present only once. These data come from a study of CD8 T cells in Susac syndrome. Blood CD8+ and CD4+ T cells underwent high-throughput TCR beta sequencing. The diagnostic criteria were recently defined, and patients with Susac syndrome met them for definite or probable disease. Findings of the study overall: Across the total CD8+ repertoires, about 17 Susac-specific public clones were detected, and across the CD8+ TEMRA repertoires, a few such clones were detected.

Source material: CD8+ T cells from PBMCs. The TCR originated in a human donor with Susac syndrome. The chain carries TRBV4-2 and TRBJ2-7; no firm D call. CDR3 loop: CASSQEPERDYEQYF. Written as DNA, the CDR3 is TGTGCCAGCAGCCAAGAACCCGAACGAGACTACGAGCAGTACTTC.